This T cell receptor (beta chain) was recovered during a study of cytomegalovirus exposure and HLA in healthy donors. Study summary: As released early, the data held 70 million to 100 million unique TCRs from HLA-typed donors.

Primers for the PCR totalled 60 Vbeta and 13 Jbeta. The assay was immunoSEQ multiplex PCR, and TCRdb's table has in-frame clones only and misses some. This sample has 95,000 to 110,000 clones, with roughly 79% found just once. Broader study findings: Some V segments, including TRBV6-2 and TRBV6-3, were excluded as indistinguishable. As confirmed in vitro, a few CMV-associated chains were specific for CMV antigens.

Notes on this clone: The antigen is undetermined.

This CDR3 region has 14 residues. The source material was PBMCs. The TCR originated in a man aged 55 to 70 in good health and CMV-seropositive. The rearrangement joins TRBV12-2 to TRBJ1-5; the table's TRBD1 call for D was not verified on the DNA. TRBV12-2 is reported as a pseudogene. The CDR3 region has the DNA TGTGCAACCCAAGGGGCTGTGAGCAATCAGCCCCAGCATTTT. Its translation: CATQGAVSNQPQHF.